Sequencing of this T cell receptor (beta chain) was carried out in a study of cytomegalovirus exposure and HLA in healthy donors (dated by TCRdb to about 2017). For context, the study as a whole: In an earlier analysis of fewer than 750 of the donors, 250 to 350 Gb of sequence data and 100 million or so unique TCR beta sequences from roughly 200 million T cells were reported. Roughly 300 gigabases of sequencing data and 70 million to 95 million unique TCR sequences made up an early release that covered 500 to 650 HLA-typed donors. Of the 350 to 450 genotyped donors, more than 75% were placed in the genetic ancestry cluster associated with self-reported Caucasian donors. The study was designed to test whether signatures of past pathogen exposure could be identified by cataloging public T cell receptors. The study used immunosequencing to profile the T cell repertoires of around 600 subjects and linked those repertoires to cytomegalovirus serostatus. Along with the approximately 600-subject first cohort, a separate validation cohort of around 120 different subjects was used. To predict cytomegalovirus infection status, the study brought together high-throughput TCR immunosequencing, statistical association of individual TCRs with disease status, and machine learning. A later analysis re-examined previously published TCR beta repertoires from about 700 donors and added high-resolution HLA genotyping to investigate patterns of TCR occurrence. Rather than using new phenotypic data, the later analysis identified candidate immune exposures from TCR beta sequences and from how often those sequences occurred across donors. To decide whether each TCR beta V gene segment behaved as functional or pseudogenic, an earlier analysis of approximately 600 of the donors relied on high-throughput TCR beta sequencing. Donor age, sex, ethnicity and CMV serostatus were compiled alongside the repertoire data. In a later genetic analysis, genome-wide SNP genotypes for about 55% of the roughly 700 donors were used, and that subset was treated as a discovery cohort. All discovery cohort repertoires had been generated using a single sequencing platform. Both class I and class II loci were covered by HLA typing, at four-digit resolution. Typing coverage differed by locus: A, B, C, DRB1 and DQB1 were typed in roughly 629-640 donors, DQA1 in 522, DPA1 in around 580, and DPB1 in about 450. Several DR-DQ haplotypes were handled as single units for association and clustering because linkage in the cohort was strong. Across some 400 genotyped donors of the cohort, an average of roughly 250,000 unique TCR beta nucleotide sequences per donor were sequenced, and roughly 20% of those sequences were non-productive. What the work shows at the level of the full study, not this receptor alone: HLA typing was unavailable for some donors at each locus, so association tests used only the typed subset. Because the 87-base-pair reads could not distinguish some IMGT-functional V segments, including TRBV6-2 and TRBV6-3, those segments were excluded. This cohort had only TCR beta chains sequenced, and the lack of alpha or paired-chain data limited which features could be detected. Presence/absence analyses assumed roughly uniform sequencing depth across donors, an assumption that may not hold. An association between a missense DCLRE1C variant and V-gene and J-gene trimming of TCR beta chains was found in a later genetic analysis and replicated in an independent cohort. The study gave a list of about 160 TCR beta chains associated with cytomegalovirus. A later analysis associated 15,000 to 20,000 TCR beta sequences with specific HLA alleles at a false discovery rate of 0.05. Across donors, most TCR sequences were observed very rarely, whereas some public TCRs were present in many individuals. According to a later analysis, most CMV-associated TCR beta chains appeared to be HLA-restricted, and the HLA associations seemed to be driven largely by CMV exposure. Strong co-occurrence of HLA alleles, especially DR and DQ, made assigning TCR associations to individual alleles difficult. Because counts were too low, approximately 18 rarely observed V segments, including chromosome 9 orphons, were excluded from the earlier analysis of 587 of the donors. In an earlier analysis of more than 450 of the donors, most TCR beta V segments were observed in productive rearrangements about 87% or about 30% of the time, broadly matching IMGT annotations. According to a later analysis, parvovirus B19, influenza, CMV and Epstein-Barr virus appeared linked to several top co-occurrence clusters. A later analysis found that HLA-associated TCR beta chains were more clonally expanded and had lower generation probabilities than equally common non-associated chains. CMV serostatus was the only immune exposure information available for the cohort. The classifier was reported to diagnose cytomegalovirus status with high specificity and sensitivity in both the original cohort and the validation cohort. A group of highly shared sequence variants was considered likely to be a technical artifact of the sequencing pipeline. A few of the identified cytomegalovirus-associated TCR beta chains were confirmed in vitro to be specific for cytomegalovirus antigens. Correlated functional status among segregating V segments might reflect linkage disequilibrium, but an unknown experimental factor could not be ruled out. Compared with the approximately 720-donor mean, donors in an Asian-associated ancestry cluster had fewer N-insertions in productive TCRs, according to a later genetic analysis. A further reported finding was that TCR beta sequences accurately predicted the HLA-A and HLA-B alleles for most subjects in the first cohort. In a later analysis, the rate of TCR association differed among HLA loci, with DRB1 alleles having the most associated TCRs and HLA-C alleles having the fewest. It was suggested by the authors that the approach could potentially be generalized to other disease states and immunological phenotypes.

Notes on this clone: Its antigen remains unidentified. The record has no base qualities; no much larger clone is one base away.

The cohort was made up of 650 to 700 healthy bone marrow donors. Cohort members were all nominally healthy when sampled, although unrecorded immune exposures were likely present. The donor was CMV seronegative and belonged to the group of around 350 seronegative cohort members. A peripheral blood sample was provided by each donor, and peripheral blood mononuclear cells were used for TCR beta sequencing. Genomic DNA was extracted from the blood cell samples with the Qiagen DNeasy Blood Extraction Kit. Library prep was done by the immunoSEQ multiplex PCR assay. For the multiplex PCR, a mixture combining 60 forward primers for TCR Vbeta segments and 13 reverse primers for TCR Jbeta segments was used. The CDR3 region of rearranged TCR beta genes was amplified from genomic DNA by a multiplex PCR assay. The amplified TCR beta libraries were sequenced on the Illumina HiSeq System as 87-base-pair reads. The original pipeline was this. A later analysis counted 75 million to 100 million unique TCR beta chains across the 650 to 800 repertoires, and some 11 million of these chains were shared by at least two donors. To remove PCR and sequencing errors, raw reads were error-corrected and collapsed into unique sequences using a nearest-neighbor algorithm that merged closely related sequences. To assign V, D and J gene segments, CDR3 sequences were aligned to IMGT reference sequences. For a sequence to be retained, a match of at least six nucleotides to both a V gene segment and a J gene segment was required. Rearrangements were called productive when the CDR3 lacked stop codons and stayed in frame with V and J; all others were non-productive. Following IMGT convention, CDR3 was defined as the stretch from the second conserved V-encoded cysteine up to the conserved J-encoded phenylalanine. In an earlier analysis of more than 550 of the donors, sequences lacking an unambiguous match to a single V gene segment were excluded. An earlier analysis of about 590 of the donors classified V segments as functional when productive rearrangements were above 56.7% and as segregating when the standard deviation between donors was above 5%. A statistical classification framework was built for diagnosing cytomegalovirus status from the catalog of TCR beta chain sequences. In a later analysis, TCR nucleotide sequences were compared against IMGT/GENE-DB human TR gene sequences so that V and J genes could be assigned. In a later analysis, CDR3 sequences and most-parsimonious VDJ recombination scenarios were assigned using the TCRdist pipeline. In a later analysis, every TCR beta chain was defined by the combination of its CDR3 amino acid sequence and its V-gene family, and reads without a unique V-gene family were dropped. A later analysis removed 450 to 600 highly shared, low-generation-probability nucleotide sequences to deal with suspected cross-contamination and a sequencing artifact. For each public chain, a later analysis derived a clonal expansion index from normalized ranks of inferred template counts within each repertoire. Generation probabilities in a later analysis came from a VDJ recombination model fitted to out-of-frame rearrangements, and those results were checked against IGoR. A later analysis scored TCR-TCR, TCR-HLA and TCR-CMV co-occurrence with hypergeometric tests, applying a repertoire-size bias correction to TCR pairs. To estimate false discovery rates, a later analysis permuted the HLA or CMV assignments 20 times. In a later analysis, co-occurring TCRs were grouped using DBSCAN, with TCRdist sequence similarity added in when clustering inside HLA-allele-positive subsets. For co-occurrence clustering, repertoires with fewer than 30,000 or more than 120,000 public chains were excluded, along with roughly 5 repertoires with anomalous nucleotide sharing. This is the immuneACCESS table as TCRdb keeps it, with only in-frame sequences that have V and J called. A part of the clones is gone; compared with another copy, unresolved V genes explain less than half, and the rest is unexplained. V, J and clone size reflect that table, while D and trimming were determined from the DNA. This sample holds 100,000 to 150,000 clones; over 70% were observed only once. The ten largest clones capture 2.5% to 3.5% of the sample.

The germline V gene specifies SGHDT as CDR1 and YYEEEE as CDR2. V and J are truncated by 0 bases and 5 bases respectively, leaving an intervening sequence of 9 bases. The CDR3 measures 13 amino acids from cysteine to phenylalanine. Only the CDR3 part of the read is kept: 39 bases, read in frame from the first base. The source is a woman aged 45 to 65 in good health and CMV-seronegative. The sequenced sample was PBMCs. The sequence joins TRBV5-6 to TRBJ2-7, with TRBD1 tentatively as D gene (5 bases match). The nucleotide sequence is given as TGTGCCAGCAGCTTGGCGCAGGGTAACGAGCAGTACTTC. Translated, it reads CASSLAQGNEQYF. When the CDR3 is completed using the reference TRBV5-6 and TRBJ2-7 genes on either side, the full variable domain is DAGVTQSPTHLIKTRGQQVTLRCSPKSGHDTVSWYQQALGQGPQFIFQYYEEEERQRGNFPDRFSGHQFPNYSSELNVNALLLGDSALYLCASSLAQGNEQYFGPGTRLTVT.